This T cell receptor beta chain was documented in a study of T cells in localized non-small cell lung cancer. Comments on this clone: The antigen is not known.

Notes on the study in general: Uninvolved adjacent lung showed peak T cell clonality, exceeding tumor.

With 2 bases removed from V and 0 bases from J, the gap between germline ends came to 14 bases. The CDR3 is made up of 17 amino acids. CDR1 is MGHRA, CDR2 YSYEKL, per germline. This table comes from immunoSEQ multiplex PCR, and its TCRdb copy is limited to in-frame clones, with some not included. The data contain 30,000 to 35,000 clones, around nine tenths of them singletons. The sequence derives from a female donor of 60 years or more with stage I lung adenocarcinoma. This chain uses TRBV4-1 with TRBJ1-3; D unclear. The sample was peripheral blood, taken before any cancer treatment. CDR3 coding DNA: TGCGCCAGCAGCCAAAATCGTGTTGGGCTCTCTGGAAACACCATATATTTT. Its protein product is CASSQNRVGLSGNTIYF.